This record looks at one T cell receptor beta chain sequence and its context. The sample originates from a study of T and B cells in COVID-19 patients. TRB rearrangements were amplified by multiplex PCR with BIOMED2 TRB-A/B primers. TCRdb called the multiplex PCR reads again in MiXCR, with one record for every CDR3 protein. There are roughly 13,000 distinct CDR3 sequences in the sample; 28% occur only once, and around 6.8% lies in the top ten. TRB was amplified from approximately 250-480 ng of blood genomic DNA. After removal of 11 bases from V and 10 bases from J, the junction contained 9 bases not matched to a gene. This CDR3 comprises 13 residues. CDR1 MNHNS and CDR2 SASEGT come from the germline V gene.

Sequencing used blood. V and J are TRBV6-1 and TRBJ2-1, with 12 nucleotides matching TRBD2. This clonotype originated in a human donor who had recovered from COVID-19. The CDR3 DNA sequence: TGTGCCCCCGACCCTGGACTAGCGGGAGAGCAGTTCTTC. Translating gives CAPDPGLAGEQFF.